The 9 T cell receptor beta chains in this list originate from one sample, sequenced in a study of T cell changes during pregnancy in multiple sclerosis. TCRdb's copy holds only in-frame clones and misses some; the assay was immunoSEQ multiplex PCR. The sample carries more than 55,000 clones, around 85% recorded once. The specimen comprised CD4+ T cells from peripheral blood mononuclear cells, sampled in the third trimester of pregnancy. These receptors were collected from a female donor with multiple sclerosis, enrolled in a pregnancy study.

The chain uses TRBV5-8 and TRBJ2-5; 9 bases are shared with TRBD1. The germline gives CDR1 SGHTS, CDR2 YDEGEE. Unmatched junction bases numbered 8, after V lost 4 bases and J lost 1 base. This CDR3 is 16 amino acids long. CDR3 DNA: TGTGCCAGCAGCCCGGGACAGGGATTTGTCCAAGAGACCCAGTACTTC. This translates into CASSPGQGFVQETQYF.

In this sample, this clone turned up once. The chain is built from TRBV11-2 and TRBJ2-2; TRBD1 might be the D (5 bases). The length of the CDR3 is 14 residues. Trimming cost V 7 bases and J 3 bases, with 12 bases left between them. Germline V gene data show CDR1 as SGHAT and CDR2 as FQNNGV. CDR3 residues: CASTLRGYTGELFF. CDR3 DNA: TGTGCCAGCACCCTAAGGGGATACACCGGGGAGCTGTTTTTT.

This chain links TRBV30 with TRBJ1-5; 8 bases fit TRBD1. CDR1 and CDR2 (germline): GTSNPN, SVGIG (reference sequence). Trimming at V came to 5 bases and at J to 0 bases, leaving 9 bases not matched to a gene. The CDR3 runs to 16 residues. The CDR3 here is CAWGPDRGDSNQPQHF. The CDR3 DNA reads TGTGCCTGGGGTCCCGACAGGGGTGATAGCAATCAGCCCCAGCATTTT.

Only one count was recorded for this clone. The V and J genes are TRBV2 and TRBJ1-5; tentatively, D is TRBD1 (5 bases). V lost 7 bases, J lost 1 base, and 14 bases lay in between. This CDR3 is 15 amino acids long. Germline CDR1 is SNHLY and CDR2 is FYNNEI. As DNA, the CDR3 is TGTGCCAGCAAGGGCGGGGGGTTGAGCAATCAGCCCCAGCATTTT. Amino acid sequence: CASKGGGLSNQPQHF.

The CDR3 DNA sequence: TGTGCCAGCAGTCGACTAGCGGGAAGACAAGAGACCCAGTACTTC. As protein: CASSRLAGRQETQYF. The chain has TRBV7-6 and TRBJ2-5, with 11 bases aligning to TRBD2. The CDR3 is made up of 15 amino acids. V was pared by 6 bases and J by 2 bases, with 5 bases of the junction left unmatched. Per germline, CDR1 SGHVS and CDR2 FNYEAQ. Together with reference TRBV7-6 and TRBJ2-5, the CDR3 gives the full variable domain: GAGVSQSPRYKVTKRGQDVALRCDPISGHVSLYWYRQALGQGPEFLTYFNYEAQQDKSGLPNDRFSAERPEGSISTLTIQRTEQRDSAMYRCASSRLAGRQETQYFGPGTRLLVL.

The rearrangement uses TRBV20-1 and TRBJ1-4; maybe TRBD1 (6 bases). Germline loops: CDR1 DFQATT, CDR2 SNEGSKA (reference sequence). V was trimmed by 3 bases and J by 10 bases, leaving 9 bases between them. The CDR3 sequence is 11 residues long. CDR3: CSASLQGKLFF. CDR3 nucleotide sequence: TGCAGTGCTAGCTTACAGGGAAAACTGTTTTTT.

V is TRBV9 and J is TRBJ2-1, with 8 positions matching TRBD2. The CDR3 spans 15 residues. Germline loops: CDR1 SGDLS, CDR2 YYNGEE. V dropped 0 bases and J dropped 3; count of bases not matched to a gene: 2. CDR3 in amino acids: CASSVDGGDYNEQFF. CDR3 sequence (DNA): TGTGCCAGCAGCGTAGACGGGGGGGACTACAATGAGCAGTTCTTC.

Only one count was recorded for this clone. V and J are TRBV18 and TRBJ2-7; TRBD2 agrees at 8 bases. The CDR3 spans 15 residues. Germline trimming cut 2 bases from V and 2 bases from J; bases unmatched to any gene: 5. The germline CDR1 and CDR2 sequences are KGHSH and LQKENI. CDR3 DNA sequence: TGTGCCAGCTCACCATCGGCGGGAGGCGCCTACGAGCAGTACTTC. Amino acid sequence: CASSPSAGGAYEQYF.

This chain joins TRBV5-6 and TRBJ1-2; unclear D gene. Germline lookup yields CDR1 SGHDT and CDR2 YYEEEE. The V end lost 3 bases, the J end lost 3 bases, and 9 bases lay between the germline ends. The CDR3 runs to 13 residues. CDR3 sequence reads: CASSYSSDYGYTF. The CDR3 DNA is TGTGCCAGCAGCTATTCCAGCGACTATGGCTACACCTTC.